Following are 12 T cell receptor beta chains from one sample sequenced in a study of long-term antiretroviral therapy in people with HIV. The immunoSEQ assay was v3.0, run at survey level. Only in-frame clones appear in the TCRdb table, and some are missing; sequencing was by immunoSEQ multiplex PCR. The sample lists fewer than 25,000 clones, 90% to 95% occurring once. The sample here was unsorted PBMCs, taken about 5 years after starting antiretroviral therapy. These receptors all stem from a woman in her fifties or sixties with HIV.

The CDR3 sequence is CASSLRDSYEQYF. CDR3 coding DNA: TGTGCCAGCAGTCTCAGGGACTCCTACGAGCAGTACTTC. The genes are TRBV2 and TRBJ2-7; D may be TRBD1 (5 bases). The germline V gene has CDR1 SNHLY and CDR2 FYNNEI. Between the trimmed V and J ends, which lost 5 bases and 0 bases, there was a span of 8 bases. This CDR3 has 13 amino acids.

CDR3 in DNA: TGTGCCAGCAGTACTAGCGCCGATACGCAGTATTTT. As protein: CASSTSADTQYF. V gene TRBV6-5 combines with J gene TRBJ2-3, with 7 bases aligning to TRBD2. The J segment lost 6 bases and the V segment lost 5 bases, leaving 2 bases of the junction unmatched. Germline CDR1 is MNHEY and CDR2 is SVGAGI. The CDR3 runs to 12 residues.

The chain carries TRBV11-2 and TRBJ2-5; weak D call: TRBD1 (5 bases). V was trimmed by 4 bases and J by 5 bases, leaving 11 bases between them. This CDR3 region has 13 residues. CDR1 is SGHAT and CDR2 is FQNNGV in the germline V gene. CDR3 bases: TGTGCCAGCAGCTCCCTCGCAGGGGAGACCCAGTACTTC. It codes for CASSSLAGETQYF.

J is TRBJ2-1 and V is TRBV4-1, with 9 bases matching TRBD2. The CDR3 runs to 14 residues. J lost 4 bases, V lost 4 bases, and 2 bases had no gene match. Germline-derived CDR1 and CDR2 are MGHRA and YSYEKL. The CDR3 spells CASSRTSAYNEQFF. Here the CDR3 DNA reads TGCGCCAGCAGCCGGACTAGCGCTTACAATGAGCAGTTCTTC.

V is TRBV6-6 and J is TRBJ1-1; D is ambiguous. Trimming stripped 2 bases from V and 3 bases from J, with 10 bases between. Germline CDR1 reads MNHNY; CDR2 reads SVGAGI (reference sequence). The CDR3 consists of 14 residues. The CDR3 protein is CASSYLHRDTEAFF. In nucleotides, the CDR3 is TGTGCCAGCAGTTACCTACACCGGGACACTGAAGCTTTCTTT.

The chain joins TRBV29-1 to TRBJ1-1, with D possibly matching TRBD1 (5 bases). Germline lookup yields CDR1 SQVTM and CDR2 ANQGSEA. The CDR3 runs 15 residues. V lost 2 bases and J lost 1, with 14 bases in between. Here the CDR3 DNA reads TGCAGCGTTGAAAGGGTGGGAGGGGCGAACACTGAAGCTTTCTTT. Amino acid sequence: CSVERVGGANTEAFF.

This sequence joins TRBV7-2 and TRBJ2-3; D gene ambiguous. CDR1 and CDR2 (germline): SGHTA, FQGNSA. CDR3 size: 12 residues. Trimming stripped 0 bases from V and 2 bases from J, with 0 bases between. The CDR3 nucleotides read TGTGCCAGCAGCTTAGCCACAGATACGCAGTATTTT. Amino acid sequence: CASSLATDTQYF.

The V call is TRBV29-1, the J call TRBJ1-6; 10 positions match TRBD1. This CDR3 spans 13 amino acids. CDR1 and CDR2 from the germline V gene are SQVTM and ANQGSEA. Trimming at V came to 6 bases and at J to 5 bases, leaving 1 base not matched to a gene. As DNA, the CDR3 is TGCAGCGTGGGGACAGGGGATAATTCACCCCTCCACTTT. Its translation: CSVGTGDNSPLHF.

The chain uses TRBV5-1 and TRBJ2-1; D not resolved. CDR1 and CDR2 (germline): SGHRS, YFSETQ. Trimming took off 0 bases at V and 3 bases at J, with 10 bases between the two ends. The CDR3 spans 15 residues. This CDR3 reads CASSLDFQIYNEQFF. Here the CDR3 DNA reads TGCGCCAGCAGCTTGGATTTCCAGATCTACAATGAGCAGTTCTTC.

V gene TRBV5-6 combines with J gene TRBJ2-5; D not resolved. CDR3 size: 12 residues. Trimming took 3 bases from V and 4 from J, leaving 7 bases between them. In germline, CDR1 is SGHDT, CDR2 YYEEEE. The CDR3 reads CASSYLSETQYF. DNA of the CDR3: TGTGCCAGCAGCTATCTCTCAGAGACCCAGTACTTC. Together with reference TRBV5-6 and TRBJ2-5, the CDR3 gives the full variable domain: DAGVTQSPTHLIKTRGQQVTLRCSPKSGHDTVSWYQQALGQGPQFIFQYYEEEERQRGNFPDRFSGHQFPNYSSELNVNALLLGDSALYLCASSYLSETQYFGPGTRLLVL.

The V and J genes are TRBV28 and TRBJ2-7; 8 positions match TRBD2. J gave up 3 bases and V 6 bases, and 13 bases lay outside the gene matches. This CDR3 is 16 amino acids long. The V gene's germline CDR1 is MDHEN and CDR2 SYDVKM. The CDR3 loop is CASSPSGTRRLYEQYF. In nucleotides, the CDR3 is TGTGCCAGCAGCCCTTCCGGGACTAGGAGACTCTACGAGCAGTACTTC.

V gene TRBV14 combines with J gene TRBJ2-7, with 7 nucleotides matching TRBD2. CDR3 length: 15 amino acids. Trimming took 0 bases from V and 6 from J; bases not matched to a gene: 8. Germline V gene data show CDR1 as SGHDN and CDR2 as FVKESK. The CDR3 sequence is CASSQEPVAGAEQYF. CDR3 DNA sequence: TGTGCCAGCAGCCAAGAACCAGTAGCGGGTGCCGAGCAGTACTTC.